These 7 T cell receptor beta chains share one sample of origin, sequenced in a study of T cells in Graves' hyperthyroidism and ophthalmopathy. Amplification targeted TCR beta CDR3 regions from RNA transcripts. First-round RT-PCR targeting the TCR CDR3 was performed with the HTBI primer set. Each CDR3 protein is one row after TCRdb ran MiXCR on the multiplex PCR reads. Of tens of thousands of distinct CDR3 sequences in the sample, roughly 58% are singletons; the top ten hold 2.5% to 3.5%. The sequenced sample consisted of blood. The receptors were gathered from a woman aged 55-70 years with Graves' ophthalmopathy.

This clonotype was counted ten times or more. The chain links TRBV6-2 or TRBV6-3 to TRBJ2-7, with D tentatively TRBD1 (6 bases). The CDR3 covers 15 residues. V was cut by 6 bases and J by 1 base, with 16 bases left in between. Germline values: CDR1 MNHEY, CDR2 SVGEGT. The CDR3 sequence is CASSPRRDNSYEQYF. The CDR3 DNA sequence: TGTGCCAGCAGCCCACGCAGGGACAATTCCTACGAGCAGTACTTC.

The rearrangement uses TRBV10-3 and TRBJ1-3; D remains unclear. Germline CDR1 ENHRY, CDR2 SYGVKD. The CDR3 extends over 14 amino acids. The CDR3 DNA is TGTGGCCCTGGGAGGCTGTGCTCTGGAAACACCATATATTTT. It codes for CGPGRLCSGNTIYF.

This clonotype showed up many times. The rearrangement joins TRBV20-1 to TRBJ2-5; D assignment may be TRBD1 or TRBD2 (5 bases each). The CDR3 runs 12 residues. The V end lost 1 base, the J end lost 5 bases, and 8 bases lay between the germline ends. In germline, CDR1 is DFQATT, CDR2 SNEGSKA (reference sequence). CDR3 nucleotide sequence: TGCAGTGCTAGAGCGGGGCGGGAGACCCAGTACTTC. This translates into CSARAGRETQYF.

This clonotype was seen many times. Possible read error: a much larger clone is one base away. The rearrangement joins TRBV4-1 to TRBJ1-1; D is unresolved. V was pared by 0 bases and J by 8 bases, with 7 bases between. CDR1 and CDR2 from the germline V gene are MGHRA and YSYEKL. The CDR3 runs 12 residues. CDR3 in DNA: TGCGCCAGCAGCCAAGATGTTAGAGAAGCTTTCTTT. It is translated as CASSQDVREAFF.

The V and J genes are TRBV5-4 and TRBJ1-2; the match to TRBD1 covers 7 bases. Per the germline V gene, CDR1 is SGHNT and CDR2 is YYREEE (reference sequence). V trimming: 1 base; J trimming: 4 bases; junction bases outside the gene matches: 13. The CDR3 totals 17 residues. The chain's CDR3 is CASSLSRWRGQCYGYTF. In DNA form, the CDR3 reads TGTGCCAGCAGCTTGTCTCGATGGAGGGGGCAATGCTATGGCTACACCTTC.

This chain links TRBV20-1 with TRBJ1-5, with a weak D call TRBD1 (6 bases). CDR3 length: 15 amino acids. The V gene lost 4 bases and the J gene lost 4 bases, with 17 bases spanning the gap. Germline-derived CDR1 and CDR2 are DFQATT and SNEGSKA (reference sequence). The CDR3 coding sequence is TGCAGTGCTAAAGGTTCAGGGGCGGGAAATCAGCCCCAGCATTTT. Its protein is CSAKGSGAGNQPQHF.

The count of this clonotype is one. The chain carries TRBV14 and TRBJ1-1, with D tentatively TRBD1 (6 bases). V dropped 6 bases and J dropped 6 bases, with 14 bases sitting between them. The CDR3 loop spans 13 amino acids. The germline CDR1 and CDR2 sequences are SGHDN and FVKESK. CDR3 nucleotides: TGTGCCAGCAGTTTCGGAGGGGGTTCTGAAGCTTTCTTT. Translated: CASSFGGGSEAFF.